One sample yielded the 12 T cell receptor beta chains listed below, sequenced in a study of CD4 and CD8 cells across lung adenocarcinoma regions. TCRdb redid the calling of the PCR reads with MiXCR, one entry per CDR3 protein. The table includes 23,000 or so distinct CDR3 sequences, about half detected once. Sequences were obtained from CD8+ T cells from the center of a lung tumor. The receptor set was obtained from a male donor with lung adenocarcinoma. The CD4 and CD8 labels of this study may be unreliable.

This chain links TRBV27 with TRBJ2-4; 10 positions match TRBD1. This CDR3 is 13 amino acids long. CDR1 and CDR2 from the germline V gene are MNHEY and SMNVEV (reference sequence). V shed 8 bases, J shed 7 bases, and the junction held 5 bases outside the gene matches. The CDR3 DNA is TGTGCCAGCGGGGGACAGGGGAGGAACATTCAGTACTTC. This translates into CASGGQGRNIQYF.

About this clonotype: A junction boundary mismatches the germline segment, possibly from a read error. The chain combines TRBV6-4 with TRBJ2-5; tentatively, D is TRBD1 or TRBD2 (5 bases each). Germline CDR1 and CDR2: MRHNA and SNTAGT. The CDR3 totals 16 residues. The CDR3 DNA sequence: TGTGCCAGCAGGGGGCTGGGGGACGGGGACCAGGATACCCAGTACTTT. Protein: CASRGLGDGDQDTQYF.

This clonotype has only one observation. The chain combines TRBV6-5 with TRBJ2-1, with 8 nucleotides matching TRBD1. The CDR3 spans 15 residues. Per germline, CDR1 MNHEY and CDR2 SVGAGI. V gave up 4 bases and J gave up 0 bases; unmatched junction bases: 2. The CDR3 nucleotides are TGTGCCAGCAGTTCGACAGGGGCCTCCTACAATGAGCAGTTCTTC. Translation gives CASSSTGASYNEQFF.

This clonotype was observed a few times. The CDR3 region is CASSLEQGLYGYTF. CDR3 sequence (DNA): TGTGCCAGCAGCTTAGAACAGGGGTTATATGGCTACACCTTC. The chain combines TRBV7-8 with TRBJ1-2; 7 nucleotides align to TRBD1. Trimming cost V 1 base and J 5 bases; bases outside gene matches: 4. Germline CDR1 reads SGHVS; CDR2 reads FQNEAQ. The CDR3 length is 14 residues.

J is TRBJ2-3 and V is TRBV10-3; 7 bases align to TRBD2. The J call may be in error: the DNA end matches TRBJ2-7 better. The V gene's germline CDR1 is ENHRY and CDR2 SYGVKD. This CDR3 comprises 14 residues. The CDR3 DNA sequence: TGTGCGGGCTCCGGGGGGATCGACACAGATACGCAGTACTTC. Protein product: CAGSGGIDTDTQYF.

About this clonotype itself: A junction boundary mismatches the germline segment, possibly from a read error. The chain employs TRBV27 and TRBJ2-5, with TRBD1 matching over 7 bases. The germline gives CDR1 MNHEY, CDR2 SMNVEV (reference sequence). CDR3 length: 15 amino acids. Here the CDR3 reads CARGPGGAAQKTQYF. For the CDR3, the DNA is TGTGCCAGGGGCCCAGGGGGTGCGGCCCAAAAGACCCAGTACTTC.

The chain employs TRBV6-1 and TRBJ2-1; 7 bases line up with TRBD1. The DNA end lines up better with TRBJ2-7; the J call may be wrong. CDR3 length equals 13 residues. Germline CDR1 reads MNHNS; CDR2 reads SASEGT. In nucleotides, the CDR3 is TGTGCCAGCAGCAGGACAGGCTCCTACGAGCAGTACTTC. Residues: CASSRTGSYEQYF.

For the CDR3, the DNA is TGTGCCAGCACTGGTTGGGACAATCAGCCCCAGCATTTT. As protein: CASTGWDNQPQHF. This chain connects TRBV6-1 to TRBJ1-5; no definite D call. The CDR3 extends over 13 amino acids. Trimming left V 7 bases short and J 3 bases short, with 10 bases between. Germline lookup yields CDR1 MNHNS and CDR2 SASEGT.

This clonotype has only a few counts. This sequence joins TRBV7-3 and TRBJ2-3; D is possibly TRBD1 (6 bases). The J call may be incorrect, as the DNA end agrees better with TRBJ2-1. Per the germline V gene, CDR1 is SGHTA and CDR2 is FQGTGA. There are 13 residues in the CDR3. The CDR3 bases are TGTGCCAGCAGCCCGGGACATGGCGGTGAGCAGTTCTTC. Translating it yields CASSPGHGGEQFF.

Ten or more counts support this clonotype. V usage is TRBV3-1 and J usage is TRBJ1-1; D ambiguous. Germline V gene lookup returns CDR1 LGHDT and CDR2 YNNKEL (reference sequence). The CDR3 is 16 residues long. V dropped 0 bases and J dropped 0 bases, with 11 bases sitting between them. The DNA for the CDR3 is TGTGCCAGCAGCCAAGAGTCAGGACGAATGAACACTGAAGCTTTCTTT. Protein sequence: CASSQESGRMNTEAFF.

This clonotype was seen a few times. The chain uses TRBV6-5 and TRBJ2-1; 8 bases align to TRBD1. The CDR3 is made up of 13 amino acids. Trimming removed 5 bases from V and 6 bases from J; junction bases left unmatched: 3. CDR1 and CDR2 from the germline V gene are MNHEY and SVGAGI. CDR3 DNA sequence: TGTGCCAGCAGTATCGACAGGGGCAATGAGCAGTTCTTC. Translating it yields CASSIDRGNEQFF.

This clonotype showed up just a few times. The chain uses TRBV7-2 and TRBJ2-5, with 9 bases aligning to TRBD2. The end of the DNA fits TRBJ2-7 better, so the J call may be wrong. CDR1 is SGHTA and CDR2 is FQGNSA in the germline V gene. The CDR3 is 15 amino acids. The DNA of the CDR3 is TGTGCCAGCAGCTTAGTGGTGACTAGCGGAGGCGAGCAGTACTTC. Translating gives CASSLVVTSGGEQYF.